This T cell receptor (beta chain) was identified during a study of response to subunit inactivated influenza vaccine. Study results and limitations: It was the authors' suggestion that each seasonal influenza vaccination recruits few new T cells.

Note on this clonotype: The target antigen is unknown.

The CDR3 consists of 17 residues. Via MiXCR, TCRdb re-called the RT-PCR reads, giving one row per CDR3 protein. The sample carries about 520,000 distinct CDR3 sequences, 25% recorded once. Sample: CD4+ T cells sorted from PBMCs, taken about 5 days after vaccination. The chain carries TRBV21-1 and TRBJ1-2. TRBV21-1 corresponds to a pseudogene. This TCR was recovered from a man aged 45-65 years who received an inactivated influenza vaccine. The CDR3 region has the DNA TGTGCCAGCAGCAAAGGGACTATTGTCGGGCTTCTTGATGGCTACACCTTC. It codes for CASSKGTIVGLLDGYTF.